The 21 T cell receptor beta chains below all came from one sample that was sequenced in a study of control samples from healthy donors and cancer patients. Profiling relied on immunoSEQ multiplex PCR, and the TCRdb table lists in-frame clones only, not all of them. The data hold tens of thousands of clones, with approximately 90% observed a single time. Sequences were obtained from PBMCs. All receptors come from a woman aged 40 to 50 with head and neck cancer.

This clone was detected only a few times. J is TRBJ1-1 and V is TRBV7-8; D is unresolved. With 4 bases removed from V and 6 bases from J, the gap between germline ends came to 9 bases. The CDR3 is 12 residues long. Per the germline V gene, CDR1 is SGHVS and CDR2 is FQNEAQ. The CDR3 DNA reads TGTGCCAGCAGCTCACTCAGCCCTGAAGCTTTCTTT. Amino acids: CASSSLSPEAFF.

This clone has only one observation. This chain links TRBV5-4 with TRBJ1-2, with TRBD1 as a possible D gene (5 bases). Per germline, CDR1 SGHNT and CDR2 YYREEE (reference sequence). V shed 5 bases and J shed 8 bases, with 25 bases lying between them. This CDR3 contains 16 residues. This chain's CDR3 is CASRPGTAFRVGGYTF. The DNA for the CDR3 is TGTGCCAGCAGACCCGGGACGGCCTTTCGAGTGGGCGGCTACACCTTC.

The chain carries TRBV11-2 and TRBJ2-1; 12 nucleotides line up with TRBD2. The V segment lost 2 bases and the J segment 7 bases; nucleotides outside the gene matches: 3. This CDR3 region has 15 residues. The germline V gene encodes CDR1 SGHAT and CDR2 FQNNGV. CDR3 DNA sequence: TGTGCCAGCAGCTTACTAGCGGGAGGGATAAATGAGCAGTTCTTC. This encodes CASSLLAGGINEQFF.

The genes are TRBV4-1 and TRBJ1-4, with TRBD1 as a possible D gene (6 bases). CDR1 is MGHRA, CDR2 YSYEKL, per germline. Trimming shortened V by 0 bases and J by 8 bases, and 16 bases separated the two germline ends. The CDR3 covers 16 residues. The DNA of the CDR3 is TGCGCCAGCAGCCAAGATCCCAGAGGGGGGAACGAAAAACTGTTTTTT. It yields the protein CASSQDPRGGNEKLFF.

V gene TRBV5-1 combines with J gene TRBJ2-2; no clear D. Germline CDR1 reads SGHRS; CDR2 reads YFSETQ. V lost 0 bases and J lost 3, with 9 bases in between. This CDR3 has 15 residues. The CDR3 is CASSLDDSYTGELFF. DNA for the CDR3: TGCGCCAGCAGCTTGGACGATTCTTACACCGGGGAGCTGTTTTTT. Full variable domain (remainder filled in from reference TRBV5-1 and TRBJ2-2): KAGVTQTPRYLIKTRGQQVTLSCSPISGHRSVSWYQQTPGQGLQFLFEYFSETQRNKGNFPGRFSGRQFSNSRSEMNVSTLELGDSALYLCASSLDDSYTGELFFGEGSRLTVL.

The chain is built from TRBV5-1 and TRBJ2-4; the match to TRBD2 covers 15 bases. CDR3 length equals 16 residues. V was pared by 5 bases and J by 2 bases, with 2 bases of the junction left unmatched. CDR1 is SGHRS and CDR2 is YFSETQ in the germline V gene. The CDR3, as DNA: TGCGCCAGCAGTGGACTAGCGGGAGGGACCAAAAACATTCAGTACTTC. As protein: CASSGLAGGTKNIQYF.

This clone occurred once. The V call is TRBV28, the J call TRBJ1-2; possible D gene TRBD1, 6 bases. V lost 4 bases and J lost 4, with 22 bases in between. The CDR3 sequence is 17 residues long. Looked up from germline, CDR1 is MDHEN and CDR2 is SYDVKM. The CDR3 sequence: CASSSPGHIGGSYGYTF. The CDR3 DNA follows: TGTGCCAGCAGTTCCCCCGGCCACATAGGGGGGAGCTATGGCTACACCTTC.

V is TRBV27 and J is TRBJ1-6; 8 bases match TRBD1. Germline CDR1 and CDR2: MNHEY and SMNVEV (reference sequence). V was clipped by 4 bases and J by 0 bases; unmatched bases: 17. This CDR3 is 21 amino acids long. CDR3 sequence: CASSSSTTGGSRSSYNSPLHF. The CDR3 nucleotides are TGTGCCAGCAGTTCCTCTACCACAGGGGGATCGAGAAGCTCCTATAATTCACCCCTCCACTTT.

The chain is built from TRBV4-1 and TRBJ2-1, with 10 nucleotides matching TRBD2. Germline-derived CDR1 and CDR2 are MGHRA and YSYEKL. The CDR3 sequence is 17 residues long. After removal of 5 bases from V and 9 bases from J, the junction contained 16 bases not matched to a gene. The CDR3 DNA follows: TGCGCCAGCAGCAGTGGGGGCGGTAGCGGGAGGTTTGGTGAGCAGTTCTTC. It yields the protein CASSSGGGSGRFGEQFF.

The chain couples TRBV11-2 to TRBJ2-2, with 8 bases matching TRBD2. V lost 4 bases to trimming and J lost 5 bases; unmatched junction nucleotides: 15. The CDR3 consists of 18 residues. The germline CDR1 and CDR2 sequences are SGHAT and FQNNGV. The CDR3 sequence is CASSYPPRGGRNTGELFF. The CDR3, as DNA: TGTGCCAGCAGCTACCCCCCCCGTGGCGGGAGGAATACCGGGGAGCTGTTTTTT.

The CDR3 sequence: CASTPGGSLYNEQFF. As DNA, the CDR3 is TGTGCCAGCACACCGGGCGGGAGTCTCTACAATGAGCAGTTCTTC. The chain has TRBV19 and TRBJ2-1, with TRBD2 matching 7 bases. This CDR3 has 15 amino acids. Germline CDR1 LNHDA, CDR2 SQIVND (reference sequence). V dropped 9 bases and J dropped 3; count of bases not matched to a gene: 11. Full variable domain (outside the CDR3, taken from reference TRBV19 and TRBJ2-1): DGGITQSPKYLFRKEGQNVTLSCEQNLNHDAMYWYRQDPGQGLRLIYYSQIVNDFQKGDIAEGYSVSREKKESFPLTVTSAQKNPTAFYLCASTPGGSLYNEQFFGPGTRLTVL.

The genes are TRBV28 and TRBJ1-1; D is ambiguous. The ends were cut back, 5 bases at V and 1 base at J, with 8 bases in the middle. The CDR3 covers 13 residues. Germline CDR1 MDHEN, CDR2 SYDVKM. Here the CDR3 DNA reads TGTGCCAGCAGTGAACCATGGAACACTGAAGCTTTCTTT. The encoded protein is CASSEPWNTEAFF.

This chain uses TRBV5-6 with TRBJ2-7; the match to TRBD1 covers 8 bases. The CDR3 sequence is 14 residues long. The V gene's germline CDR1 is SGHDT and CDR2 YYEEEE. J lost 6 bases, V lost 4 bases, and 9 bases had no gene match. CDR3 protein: CASSRRRTGPEQYF. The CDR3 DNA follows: TGTGCCAGCAGCCGCAGACGGACAGGGCCCGAGCAGTACTTC.

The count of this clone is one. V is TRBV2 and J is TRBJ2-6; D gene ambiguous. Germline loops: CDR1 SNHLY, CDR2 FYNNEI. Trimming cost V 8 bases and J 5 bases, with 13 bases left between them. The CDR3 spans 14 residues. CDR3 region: CASVPGYRANVLTF. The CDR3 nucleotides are TGTGCCAGCGTGCCCGGGTACAGGGCCAACGTCCTGACTTTC.

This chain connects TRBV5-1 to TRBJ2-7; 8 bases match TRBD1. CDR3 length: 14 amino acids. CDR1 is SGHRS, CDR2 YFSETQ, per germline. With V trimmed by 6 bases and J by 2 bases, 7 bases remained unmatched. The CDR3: CASTILQGAYEQYF. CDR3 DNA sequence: TGCGCCAGCACCATCTTACAGGGGGCCTACGAGCAGTACTTC.

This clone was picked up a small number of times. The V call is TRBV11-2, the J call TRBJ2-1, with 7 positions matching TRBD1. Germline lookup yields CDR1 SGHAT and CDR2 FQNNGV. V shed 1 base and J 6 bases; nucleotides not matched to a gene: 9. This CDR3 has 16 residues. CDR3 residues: CASSLVGQRSSNEQFF. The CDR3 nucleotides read TGTGCCAGCAGCTTAGTGGGACAGCGAAGTAGCAATGAGCAGTTCTTC.

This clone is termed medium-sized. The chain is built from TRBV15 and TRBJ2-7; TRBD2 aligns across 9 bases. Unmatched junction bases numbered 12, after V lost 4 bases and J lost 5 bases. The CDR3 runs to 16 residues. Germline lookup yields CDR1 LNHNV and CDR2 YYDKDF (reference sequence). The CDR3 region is CATSTRPGTSFHEQYF. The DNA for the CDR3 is TGTGCCACCAGCACCCGCCCCGGGACTAGCTTCCACGAGCAGTACTTC.

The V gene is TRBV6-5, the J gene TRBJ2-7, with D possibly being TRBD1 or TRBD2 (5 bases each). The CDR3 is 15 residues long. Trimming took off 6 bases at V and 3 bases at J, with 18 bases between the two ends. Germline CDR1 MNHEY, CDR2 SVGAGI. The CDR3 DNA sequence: TGTGCCAGCAGAGACCCCGGGACCGGACGCTACGAGCAGTACTTC. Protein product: CASRDPGTGRYEQYF.

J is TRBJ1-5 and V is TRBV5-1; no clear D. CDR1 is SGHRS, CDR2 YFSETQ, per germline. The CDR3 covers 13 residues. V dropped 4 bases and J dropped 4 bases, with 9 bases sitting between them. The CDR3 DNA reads TGCGCCAGCAGCGCCGACGGTAATCAGCCCCAGCATTTT. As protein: CASSADGNQPQHF.

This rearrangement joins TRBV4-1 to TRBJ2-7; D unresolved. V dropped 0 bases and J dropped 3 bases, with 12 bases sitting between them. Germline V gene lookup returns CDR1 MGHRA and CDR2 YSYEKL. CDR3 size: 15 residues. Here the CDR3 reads CASSQDLELDYEQYF. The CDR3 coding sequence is TGCGCCAGCAGCCAAGATCTAGAGCTCGACTACGAGCAGTACTTC.

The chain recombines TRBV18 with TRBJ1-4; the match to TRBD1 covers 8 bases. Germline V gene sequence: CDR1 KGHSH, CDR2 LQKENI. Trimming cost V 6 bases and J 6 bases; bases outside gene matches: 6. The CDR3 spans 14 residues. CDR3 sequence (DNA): TGTGCCAGCTCTCCGCAGGGGGCGGATGAAAAACTGTTTTTT. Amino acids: CASSPQGADEKLFF.